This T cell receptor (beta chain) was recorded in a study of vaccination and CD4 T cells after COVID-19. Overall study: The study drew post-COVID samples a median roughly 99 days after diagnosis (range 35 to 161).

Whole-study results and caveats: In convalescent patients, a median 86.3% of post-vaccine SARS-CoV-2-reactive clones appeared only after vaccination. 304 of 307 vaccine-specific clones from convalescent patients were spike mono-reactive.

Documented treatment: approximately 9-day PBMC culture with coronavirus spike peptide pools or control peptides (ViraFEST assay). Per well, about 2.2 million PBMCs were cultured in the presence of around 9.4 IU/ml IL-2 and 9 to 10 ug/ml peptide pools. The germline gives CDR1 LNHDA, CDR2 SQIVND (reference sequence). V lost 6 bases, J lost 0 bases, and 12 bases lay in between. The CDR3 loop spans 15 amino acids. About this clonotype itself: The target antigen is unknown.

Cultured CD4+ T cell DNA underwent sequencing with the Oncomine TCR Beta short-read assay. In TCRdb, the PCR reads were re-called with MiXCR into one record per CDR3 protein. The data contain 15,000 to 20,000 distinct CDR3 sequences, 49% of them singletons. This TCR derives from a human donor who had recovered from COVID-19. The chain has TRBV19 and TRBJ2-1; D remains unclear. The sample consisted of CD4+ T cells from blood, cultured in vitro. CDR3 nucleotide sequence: TGTGCCAGTAGAAAGGAAGGTAGCTCCTACAATGAGCAGTTCTTC. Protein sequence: CASRKEGSSYNEQFF.